Sequencing of this TCR beta chain was carried out in a study of cytomegalovirus exposure and HLA in healthy donors. Germline assignment: CDR1 GTSNPN and CDR2 SVGIG (reference sequence). The CDR3 extends over 13 amino acids. Trimming removed 3 bases from V and 1 base from J, with 9 bases in between. TCRdb's copy holds only in-frame clones and misses some; the assay was immunoSEQ multiplex PCR. The sample contains around 230,000 clones, around 85% of which appear only once. The donors were part of the roughly 110-subject validation cohort, which stood apart from the roughly 670-subject first cohort. This clonotype originated in a woman aged 25 to 39 in good health and CMV-seropositive. The sequenced material came from PBMCs. The V and J genes are TRBV30 and TRBJ2-5; unclear D gene. The CDR3 is CAWRGVGQETQYF. CDR3 DNA: TGTGCCTGGAGGGGCGTGGGCCAAGAGACCCAGTACTTC. The whole variable domain, remainder taken from reference TRBV30 and TRBJ2-5, is SQTIHQWPATLVQPVGSPLSLECTVEGTSNPNLYWYRQAAGRGLQLLFYSVGIGQISSEVPQNLSASRPQDRQFILSSKKLLLSDSGFYLCAWRGVGQETQYFGPGTRLLVL.